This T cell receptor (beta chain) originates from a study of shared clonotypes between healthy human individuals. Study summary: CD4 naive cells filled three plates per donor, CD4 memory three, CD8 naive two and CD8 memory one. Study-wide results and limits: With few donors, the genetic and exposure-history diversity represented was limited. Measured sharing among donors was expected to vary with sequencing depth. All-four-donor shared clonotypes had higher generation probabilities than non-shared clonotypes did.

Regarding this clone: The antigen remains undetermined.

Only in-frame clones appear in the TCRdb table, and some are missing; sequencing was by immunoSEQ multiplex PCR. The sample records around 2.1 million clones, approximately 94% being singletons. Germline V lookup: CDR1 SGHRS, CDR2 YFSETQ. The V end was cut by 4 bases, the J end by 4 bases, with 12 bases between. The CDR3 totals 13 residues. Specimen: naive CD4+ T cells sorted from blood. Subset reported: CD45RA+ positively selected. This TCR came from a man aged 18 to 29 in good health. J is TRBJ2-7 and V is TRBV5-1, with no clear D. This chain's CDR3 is CASSGGALYEQYF. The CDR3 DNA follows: TGCGCCAGCAGCGGCGGCGCGTTATACGAGCAGTACTTC.